Presented here are 15 T cell receptor beta chains from one specimen sequenced in a study of CD8 T cells in ankylosing spondylitis. TCRdb passed the 5' RACE reads through MiXCR, listing each CDR3 protein once. The table lists 300,000 to 400,000 distinct CDR3 sequences, 20% to 25% of them singletons, with approximately 14% in the top ten. The sequenced sample was blood, either unsorted or a sorted T cell fraction (not recorded which). All receptors derive from a male donor with ankylosing spondylitis or in good health (not recorded which).

The chain couples TRBV25-1 to TRBJ2-2; D is perhaps TRBD2 (6 bases). Germline CDR1 is MGHDK and CDR2 is SYGVNS. The V and J ends lost 0 bases and 5 bases respectively, with 13 bases between them. This CDR3 is built from 16 residues. The CDR3 coding sequence is TGTGCCAGCAGTGAATATTCGCCAGGGAGGACCGGGGAGCTGTTTTTT. It codes for CASSEYSPGRTGELFF.

CDR3 nucleotide sequence: TGTGCCAGCAGTTTTTGGGACAGGATCTACGAGCAGTACTTC. As protein: CASSFWDRIYEQYF. The chain employs TRBV25-1 and TRBJ2-7, with 8 bases that match TRBD1. The V and J ends lost 5 bases and 3 bases, in that order; junction bases with no gene match: 6. CDR3 length: 14 residues. The germline V gene encodes CDR1 MGHDK and CDR2 SYGVNS.

This clonotype was counted at least ten times. The gene calls are TRBV6-1 and TRBJ1-5; 7 bases map to TRBD1. V was clipped by 10 bases and J by 6 bases; unmatched bases: 9. CDR1 and CDR2 (germline): MNHNS, SASEGT. CDR3 size: 13 residues. This CDR3 is CATGTALLQPQHF. The CDR3 DNA reads as TGTGCCACCGGGACAGCATTGCTTCAGCCCCAGCATTTT.

This clonotype has a handful of counts. The rearrangement links TRBV6-6 to TRBJ2-7; D uncertain. Germline V CDR1 and CDR2: MNHNY, SVGAGI (reference sequence). The CDR3 runs 13 residues. V was pared by 6 bases and J by 0 bases, with 9 bases between. CDR3 sequence reads: CASSMEYSYEQYF. The CDR3 DNA reads TGTGCCAGCAGCATGGAGTACTCCTACGAGCAGTACTTC.

The rearrangement joins TRBV6-1 to TRBJ2-3; D is undetermined. Germline V gives CDR1 MNHNS, CDR2 SASEGT. Trimming shortened V by 2 bases and J by 4 bases, and 7 bases separated the two germline ends. This CDR3 is built from 13 residues. The CDR3 coding sequence is TGTGCCAGCAGTGAACCTCCGGCAGATACGCAGTATTTT. The encoded protein is CASSEPPADTQYF.

The J gene is TRBJ2-1, the V gene TRBV25-1; 16 bases fit TRBD2. The trim removed 6 bases at V and 5 bases at J, leaving 7 bases unmatched. The CDR3 contains 17 residues. Per the germline V gene, CDR1 is MGHDK and CDR2 is SYGVNS. The CDR3 sequence: CASSLGTSGGANNEQFF. The CDR3 DNA reads TGTGCCAGCAGCCTAGGGACTAGCGGGGGGGCTAACAATGAGCAGTTCTTC.

This clonotype was observed a handful of times. The CDR3 loop reads CASSQVFADGTDTQYF. CDR3 in DNA: TGCGCCAGCAGCCAAGTTTTTGCGGACGGCACAGATACGCAGTATTTT. The chain combines TRBV4-1 with TRBJ2-3, with no clear D. This CDR3 has 16 amino acids. V was trimmed by 1 base and J by 1 base, leaving 12 bases between them. Looked up from germline, CDR1 is MGHRA and CDR2 is YSYEKL.

V usage is TRBV7-6 and J usage is TRBJ2-3; 8 nucleotides match TRBD2. CDR1 SGHVS and CDR2 FNYEAQ come from the germline V gene. There are 15 residues in the CDR3. The V gene end was trimmed by 5 bases and the J gene end by 0 bases; junction bases not matched to a gene: 4. CDR3 DNA sequence: TGTGCCAGCAGCGTTACTAGCGGTAGCACAGATACGCAGTATTTT. Its protein product is CASSVTSGSTDTQYF.

This sequence joins TRBV20-1 and TRBJ1-5; weak D call: TRBD1 (6 bases). This CDR3 has 16 amino acids. Trimming removed 0 bases at V and 3 bases at J, with 15 bases between. Per germline, CDR1 DFQATT and CDR2 SNEGSKA (reference sequence). The CDR3 loop is CSARDLETGYNQPQHF. CDR3 nucleotide sequence: TGCAGTGCTAGAGATCTCGAAACAGGGTACAATCAGCCCCAGCATTTT.

Only a few counts were recorded for this clonotype. The chain is built from TRBV7-6 and TRBJ2-2, with 12 bases identical to TRBD1. The J segment lost 2 bases and the V segment lost 5 bases, leaving 9 bases of the junction unmatched. This CDR3 has 18 residues. CDR1 and CDR2 (germline): SGHVS, FNYEAQ. CDR3 in DNA: TGTGCCAGCAGCCAGGGACAGGGGGCGATTATTAACACCGGGGAGCTGTTTTTT. As protein: CASSQGQGAIINTGELFF. Looking up the rest from reference TRBV7-6 and TRBJ2-2 gives the full variable domain: GAGVSQSPRYKVTKRGQDVALRCDPISGHVSLYWYRQALGQGPEFLTYFNYEAQQDKSGLPNDRFSAERPEGSISTLTIQRTEQRDSAMYRCASSQGQGAIINTGELFFGEGSRLTVL.

This rearrangement joins TRBV29-1 to TRBJ2-7; D call uncertain. CDR3 length: 11 residues. Germline V gives CDR1 SQVTM, CDR2 ANQGSEA. The V and J ends lost 4 bases and 2 bases respectively, with 6 bases between them. The CDR3 DNA reads TGCAGCGTTGTGGTAACCTACGAGCAGTACTTC. As protein: CSVVVTYEQYF.

This clonotype was picked up a small number of times. The chain couples TRBV28 to TRBJ2-3, with D unclear. The germline V gene has CDR1 MDHEN and CDR2 SYDVKM. V lost 2 bases to trimming and J lost 7 bases, with 13 bases between them. This CDR3 has 14 residues. The CDR3 bases are TGTGCCAGCAGTTTACTGAAGACTGGAAATACGCAGTATTTT. It specifies CASSLLKTGNTQYF.

The sample holds many counts of this clonotype. CDR3 loop: CASSLDQPQHF. CDR3 DNA sequence: TGTGCCAGCAGTTTGGATCAGCCCCAGCATTTT. The chain uses TRBV28 and TRBJ1-5, with D unresolved. The CDR3 extends over 11 amino acids. Trimming stripped 3 bases from V and 5 bases from J, with 2 bases between. CDR1 is MDHEN and CDR2 is SYDVKM in the germline V gene.

The chain recombines TRBV12-3 or TRBV12-4 with TRBJ2-7; D is uncertain. The germline V and J ends were trimmed by 0 bases and 6 bases, with 6 bases remaining between them. CDR3 length equals 12 residues. DNA of the CDR3: TGTGCCAGCAGTTTAGCCCTTTTCGAGCAGTACTTC. This gives the protein CASSLALFEQYF.

In this sample, this clonotype turned up a few times. The rearrangement uses TRBV2 and TRBJ1-1; D may be TRBD1 (6 bases). The CDR3 runs 15 residues. Trimming removed 6 bases from V and 4 bases from J, with 18 bases in between. Germline CDR1 SNHLY, CDR2 FYNNEI. In DNA form, the CDR3 reads TGTGCCAGCAGCCCACTAACAGGGCTGGGCACTGAAGCTTTCTTT. Translating it yields CASSPLTGLGTEAFF.